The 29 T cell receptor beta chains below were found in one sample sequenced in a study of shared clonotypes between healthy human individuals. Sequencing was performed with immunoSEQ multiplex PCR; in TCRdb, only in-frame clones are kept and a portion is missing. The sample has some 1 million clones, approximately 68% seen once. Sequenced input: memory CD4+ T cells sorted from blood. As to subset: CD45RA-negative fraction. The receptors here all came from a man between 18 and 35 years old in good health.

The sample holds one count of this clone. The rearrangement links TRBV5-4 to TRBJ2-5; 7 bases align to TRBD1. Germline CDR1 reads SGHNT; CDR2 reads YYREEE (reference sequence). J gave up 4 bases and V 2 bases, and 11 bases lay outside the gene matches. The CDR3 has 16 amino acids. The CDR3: CASSLQWTGGGETQYF. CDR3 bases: TGTGCCAGCAGCTTACAGTGGACAGGTGGGGGAGAGACCCAGTACTTC.

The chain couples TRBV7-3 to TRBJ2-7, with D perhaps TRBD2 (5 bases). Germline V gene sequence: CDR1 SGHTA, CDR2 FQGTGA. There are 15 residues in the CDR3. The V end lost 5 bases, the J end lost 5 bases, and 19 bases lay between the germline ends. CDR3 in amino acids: CASSRGPAVIDEQYF. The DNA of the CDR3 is TGTGCCAGCAGCCGAGGACCAGCGGTGATTGACGAGCAGTACTTC.

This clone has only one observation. CDR3 region: CASSGLLAGRNEQFF. The CDR3 DNA reads as TGTGCCAGCAGTGGATTGCTAGCGGGGAGGAATGAGCAGTTCTTC. This rearrangement joins TRBV27 to TRBJ2-1, with TRBD2 identical over 9 bases. Per the germline V gene, CDR1 is MNHEY and CDR2 is SMNVEV (reference sequence). CDR3 size: 15 residues. The junction had 9 bases not matched to a gene; V was cut back by 5 bases and J by 7 bases.

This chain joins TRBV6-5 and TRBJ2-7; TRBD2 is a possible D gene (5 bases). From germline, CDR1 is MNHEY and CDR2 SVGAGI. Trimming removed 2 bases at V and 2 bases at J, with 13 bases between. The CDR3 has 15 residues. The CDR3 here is CASSYEGGGPYEQYF. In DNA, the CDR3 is TGTGCCAGCAGTTACGAGGGCGGAGGACCCTACGAGCAGTACTTC.

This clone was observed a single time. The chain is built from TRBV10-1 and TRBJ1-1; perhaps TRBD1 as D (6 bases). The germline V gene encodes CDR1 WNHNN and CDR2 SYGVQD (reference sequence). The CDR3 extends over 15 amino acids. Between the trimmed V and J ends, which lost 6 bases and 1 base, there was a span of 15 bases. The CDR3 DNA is TGCGCCAGCAGGGCAGGGGAGGAATCGAACACTGAAGCTTTCTTT. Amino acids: CASRAGEESNTEAFF.

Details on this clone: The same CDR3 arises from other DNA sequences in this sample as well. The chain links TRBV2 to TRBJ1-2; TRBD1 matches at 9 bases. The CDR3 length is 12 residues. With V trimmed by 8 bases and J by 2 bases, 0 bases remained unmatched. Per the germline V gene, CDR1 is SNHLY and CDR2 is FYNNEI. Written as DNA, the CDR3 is TGTGCCAGCGGACAGGGGAACTATGGCTACACCTTC. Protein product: CASGQGNYGYTF.

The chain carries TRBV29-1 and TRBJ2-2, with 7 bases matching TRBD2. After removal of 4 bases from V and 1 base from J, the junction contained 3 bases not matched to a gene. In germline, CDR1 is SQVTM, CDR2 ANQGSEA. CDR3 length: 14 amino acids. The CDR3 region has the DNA TGCAGCGTTGGCTTAGCGGGGAACACCGGGGAGCTGTTTTTT. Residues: CSVGLAGNTGELFF.

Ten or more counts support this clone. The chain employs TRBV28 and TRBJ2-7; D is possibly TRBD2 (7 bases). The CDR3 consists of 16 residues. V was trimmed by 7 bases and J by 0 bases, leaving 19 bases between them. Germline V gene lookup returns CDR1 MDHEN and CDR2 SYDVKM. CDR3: CASTQTGGPNSYEQYF. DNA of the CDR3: TGTGCCAGCACCCAGACCGGGGGGCCCAACTCCTACGAGCAGTACTTC.

CDR3 nucleotide sequence: TGTGCCAGCAGCTCACATAGGCTGGATACGCAGTATTTT. Amino acid sequence: CASSSHRLDTQYF. The chain has TRBV6-4 and TRBJ2-3; D call uncertain. Germline V gives CDR1 MRHNA, CDR2 SNTAGT. V gave up 6 bases and J gave up 6 bases, with 13 bases separating them. The CDR3 is made up of 13 amino acids.

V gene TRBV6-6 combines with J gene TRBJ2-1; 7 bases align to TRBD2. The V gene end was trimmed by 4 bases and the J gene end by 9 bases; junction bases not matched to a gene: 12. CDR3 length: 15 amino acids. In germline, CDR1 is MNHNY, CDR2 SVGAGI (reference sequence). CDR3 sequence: CASSLTGPGGSEQFF. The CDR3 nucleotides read TGTGCCAGCAGTTTAACCGGCCCCGGGGGGAGTGAGCAGTTCTTC.

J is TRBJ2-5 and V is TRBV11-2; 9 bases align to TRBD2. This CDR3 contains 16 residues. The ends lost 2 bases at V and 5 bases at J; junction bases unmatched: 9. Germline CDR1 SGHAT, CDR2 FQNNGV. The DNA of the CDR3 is TGTGCCAGCAGCTTATCTGGCGGGGGGGCCGGCGAGACCCAGTACTTC. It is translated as CASSLSGGGAGETQYF.

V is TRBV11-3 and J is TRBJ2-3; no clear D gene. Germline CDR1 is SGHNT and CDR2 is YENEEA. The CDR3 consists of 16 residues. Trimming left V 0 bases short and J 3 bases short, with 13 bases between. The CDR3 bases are TGTGCCAGCAGCTTAGATGGCCTTCCCGGAACAGATACGCAGTATTTT. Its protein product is CASSLDGLPGTDTQYF.

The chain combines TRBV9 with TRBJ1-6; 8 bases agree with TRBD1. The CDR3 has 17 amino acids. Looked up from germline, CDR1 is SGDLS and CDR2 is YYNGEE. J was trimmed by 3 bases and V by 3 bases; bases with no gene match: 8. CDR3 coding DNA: TGTGCCAGCAGCGCCAGCAGACAGGGGTACTATAATTCACCCCTCCACTTT. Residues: CASSASRQGYYNSPLHF.

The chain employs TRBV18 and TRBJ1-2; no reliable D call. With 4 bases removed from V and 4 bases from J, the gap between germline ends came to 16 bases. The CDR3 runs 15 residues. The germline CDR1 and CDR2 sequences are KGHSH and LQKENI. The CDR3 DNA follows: TGTGCCAGCTCACTATGGGGAGAGGGAGGCTATGGCTACACCTTC. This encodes CASSLWGEGGYGYTF.

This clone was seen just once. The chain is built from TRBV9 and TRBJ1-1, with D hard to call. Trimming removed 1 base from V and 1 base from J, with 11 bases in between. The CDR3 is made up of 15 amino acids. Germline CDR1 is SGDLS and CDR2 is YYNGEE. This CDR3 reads CASSVPSSTNTEAFF. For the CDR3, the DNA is TGTGCCAGCAGCGTACCCTCCAGCACGAACACTGAAGCTTTCTTT.

The CDR3 coding sequence is TGTGCCAGCAGTGAAGCACTGGTGAATCAGCCCCAGCATTTT. This sequence encodes CASSEALVNQPQHF. The chain carries TRBV2 and TRBJ1-5; D not resolved. The germline V gene encodes CDR1 SNHLY and CDR2 FYNNEI. This CDR3 spans 14 amino acids. Trimming cost V 0 bases and J 4 bases, with 7 bases left between them.

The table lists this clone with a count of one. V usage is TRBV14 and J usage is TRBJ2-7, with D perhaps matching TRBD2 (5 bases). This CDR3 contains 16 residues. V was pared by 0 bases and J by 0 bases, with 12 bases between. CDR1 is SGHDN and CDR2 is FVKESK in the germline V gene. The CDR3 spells CASSQEAGLFSYEQYF. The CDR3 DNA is TGTGCCAGCAGCCAAGAGGCCGGACTTTTCTCCTACGAGCAGTACTTC.

In nucleotides, the CDR3 is TGCGCCAGCAGCTTGGGCGCCCCGGGCGGCGGCTACACCTTC. Translated: CASSLGAPGGGYTF. The chain carries TRBV5-1 and TRBJ1-2, with D unresolved. Germline loops: CDR1 SGHRS, CDR2 YFSETQ. This CDR3 is 14 amino acids long. Trimming removed 0 bases from V and 8 bases from J, with 14 bases in between.

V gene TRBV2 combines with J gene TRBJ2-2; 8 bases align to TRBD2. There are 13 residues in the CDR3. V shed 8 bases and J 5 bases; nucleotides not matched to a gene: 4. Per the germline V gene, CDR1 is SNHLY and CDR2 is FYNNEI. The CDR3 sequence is CASGIAGTGELFF. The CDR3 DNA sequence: TGTGCCAGCGGGATAGCGGGGACCGGGGAGCTGTTTTTT.

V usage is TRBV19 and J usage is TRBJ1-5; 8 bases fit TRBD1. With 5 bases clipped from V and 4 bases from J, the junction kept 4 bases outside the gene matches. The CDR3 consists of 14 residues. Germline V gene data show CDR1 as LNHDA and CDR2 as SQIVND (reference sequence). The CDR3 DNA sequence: TGTGCCAGTAGTGCCGGACAGGGTAATCAGCCCCAGCATTTT. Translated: CASSAGQGNQPQHF.

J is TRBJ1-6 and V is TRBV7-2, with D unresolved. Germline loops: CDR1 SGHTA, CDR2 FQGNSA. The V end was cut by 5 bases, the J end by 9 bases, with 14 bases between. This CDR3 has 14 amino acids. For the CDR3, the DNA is TGTGCCAGCAGCCCAACAATCCGGGGTTCACCCCTCCACTTT. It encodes CASSPTIRGSPLHF.

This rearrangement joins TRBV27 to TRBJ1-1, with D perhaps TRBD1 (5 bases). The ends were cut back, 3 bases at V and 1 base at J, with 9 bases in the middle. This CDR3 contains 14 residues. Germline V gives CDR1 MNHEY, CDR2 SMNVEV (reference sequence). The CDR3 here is CASSLEGRNTEAFF. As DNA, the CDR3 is TGTGCCAGCAGTTTGGAGGGACGGAACACTGAAGCTTTCTTT.

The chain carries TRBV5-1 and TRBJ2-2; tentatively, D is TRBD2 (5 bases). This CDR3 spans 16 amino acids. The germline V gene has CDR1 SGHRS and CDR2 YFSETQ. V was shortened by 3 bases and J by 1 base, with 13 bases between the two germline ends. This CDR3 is CASSWGGAGNTGELFF. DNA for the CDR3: TGCGCCAGCAGCTGGGGTGGTGCGGGGAACACCGGGGAGCTGTTTTTT.

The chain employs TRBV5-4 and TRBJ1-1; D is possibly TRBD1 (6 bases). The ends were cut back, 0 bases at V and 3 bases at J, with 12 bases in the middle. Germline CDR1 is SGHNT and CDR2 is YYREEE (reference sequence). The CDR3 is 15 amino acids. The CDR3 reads CASSLGGRGDTEAFF. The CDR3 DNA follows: TGTGCCAGCAGCTTGGGAGGCAGGGGTGACACTGAAGCTTTCTTT. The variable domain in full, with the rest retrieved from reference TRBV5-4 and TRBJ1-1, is ETGVTQSPTHLIKTRGQQVTLRCSSQSGHNTVSWYQQALGQGPQFIFQYYREEENGRGNFPPRFSGLQFPNYSSELNVNALELDDSALYLCASSLGGRGDTEAFFGQGTRLTVV.

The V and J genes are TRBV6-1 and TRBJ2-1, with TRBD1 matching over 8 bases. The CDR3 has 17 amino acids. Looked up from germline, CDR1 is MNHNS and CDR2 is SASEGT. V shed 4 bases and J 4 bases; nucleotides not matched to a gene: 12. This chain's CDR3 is CASSVHSGTGGYNEQFF. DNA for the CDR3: TGTGCCAGCAGTGTACATTCGGGGACAGGAGGATACAATGAGCAGTTCTTC.

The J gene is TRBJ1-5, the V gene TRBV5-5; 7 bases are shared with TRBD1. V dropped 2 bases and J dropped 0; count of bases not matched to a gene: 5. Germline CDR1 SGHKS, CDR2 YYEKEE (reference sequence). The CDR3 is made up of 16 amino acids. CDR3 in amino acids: CASSFEGAYSNQPQHF. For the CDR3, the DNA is TGTGCCAGCAGCTTCGAGGGGGCGTATAGCAATCAGCCCCAGCATTTT.

The DNA of the CDR3 is TGTGCCAGCAGTTGGGGGACAGTCACGAATGTGTTTTTT. Encoded protein: CASSWGTVTNVFF. V and J are TRBV6-1 and TRBJ2-2; 7 bases are a match to TRBD1. The CDR3 runs to 13 residues. In germline, CDR1 is MNHNS, CDR2 SASEGT. V was pared by 5 bases and J by 15 bases, with 12 bases of the junction left unmatched.

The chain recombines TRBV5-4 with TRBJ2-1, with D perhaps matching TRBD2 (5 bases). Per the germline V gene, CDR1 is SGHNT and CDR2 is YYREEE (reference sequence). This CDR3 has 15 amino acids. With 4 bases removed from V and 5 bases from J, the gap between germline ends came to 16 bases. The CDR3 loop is CASSRPRALHNEQFF. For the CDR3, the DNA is TGTGCCAGCAGCCGCCCGCGGGCTCTCCACAATGAGCAGTTCTTC.

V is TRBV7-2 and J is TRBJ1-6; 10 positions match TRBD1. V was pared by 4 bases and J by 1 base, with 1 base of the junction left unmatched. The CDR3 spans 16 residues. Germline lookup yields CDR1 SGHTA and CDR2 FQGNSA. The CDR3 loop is CASSWTGGSYNSPLHF. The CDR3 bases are TGTGCCAGCAGCTGGACAGGGGGTTCCTATAATTCACCCCTCCACTTT.